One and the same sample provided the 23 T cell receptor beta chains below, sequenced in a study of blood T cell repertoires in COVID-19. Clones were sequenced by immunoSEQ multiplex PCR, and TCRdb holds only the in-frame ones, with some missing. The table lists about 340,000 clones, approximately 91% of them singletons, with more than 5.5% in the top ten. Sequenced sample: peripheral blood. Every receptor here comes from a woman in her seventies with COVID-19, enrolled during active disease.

The DNA of the CDR3 is TGTGCCAGCAGCTTACGGAGTAACACCGGGGAGCTGTTTTTT. This translates into CASSLRSNTGELFF. The V call is TRBV9, the J call TRBJ2-2; D is unclear. The CDR3 has 14 amino acids. Trimming removed 4 bases at V and 2 bases at J, with 9 bases between. Germline V gene lookup returns CDR1 SGDLS and CDR2 YYNGEE.

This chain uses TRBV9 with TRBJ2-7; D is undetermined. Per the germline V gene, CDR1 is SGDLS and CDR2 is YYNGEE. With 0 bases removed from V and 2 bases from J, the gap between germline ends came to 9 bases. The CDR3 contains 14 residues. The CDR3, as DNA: TGTGCCAGCAGCGTAGTTGAGGTCCCCTACGAGCAGTACTTC. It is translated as CASSVVEVPYEQYF. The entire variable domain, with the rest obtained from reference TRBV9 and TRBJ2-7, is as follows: DSGVTQTPKHLITATGQRVTLRCSPRSGDLSVYWYQQSLDQGLQFLIQYYNGEERAKGNILERFSAQQFPDLHSELNLSSLELGDSALYFCASSVVEVPYEQYFGPGTRLTVT.

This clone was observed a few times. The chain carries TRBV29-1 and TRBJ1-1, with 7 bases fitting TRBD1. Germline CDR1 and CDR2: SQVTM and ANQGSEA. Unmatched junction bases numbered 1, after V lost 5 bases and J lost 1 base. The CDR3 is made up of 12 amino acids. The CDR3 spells CSVQGGNTEAFF. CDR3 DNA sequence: TGCAGCGTTCAGGGGGGGAACACTGAAGCTTTCTTT.

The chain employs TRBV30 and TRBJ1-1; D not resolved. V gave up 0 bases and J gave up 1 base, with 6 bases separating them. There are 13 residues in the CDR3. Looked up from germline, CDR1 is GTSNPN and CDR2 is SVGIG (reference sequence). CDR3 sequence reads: CAWSVIPNTEAFF. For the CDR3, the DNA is TGTGCCTGGAGTGTTATCCCGAACACTGAAGCTTTCTTT.

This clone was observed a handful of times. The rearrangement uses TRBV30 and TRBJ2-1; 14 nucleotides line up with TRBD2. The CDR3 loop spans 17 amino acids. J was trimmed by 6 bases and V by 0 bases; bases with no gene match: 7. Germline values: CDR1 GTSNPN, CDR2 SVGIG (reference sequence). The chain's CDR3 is CAWSVGLAGGLGNEQFF. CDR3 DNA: TGTGCCTGGAGTGTCGGACTAGCGGGGGGCCTTGGCAATGAGCAGTTCTTC.

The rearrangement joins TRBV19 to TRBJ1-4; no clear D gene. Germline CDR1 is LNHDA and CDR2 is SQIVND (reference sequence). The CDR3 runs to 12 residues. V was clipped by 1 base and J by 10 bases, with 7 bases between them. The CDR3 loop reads CASSIVPGKLFF. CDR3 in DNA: TGTGCCAGTAGTATAGTCCCCGGAAAACTGTTTTTT.

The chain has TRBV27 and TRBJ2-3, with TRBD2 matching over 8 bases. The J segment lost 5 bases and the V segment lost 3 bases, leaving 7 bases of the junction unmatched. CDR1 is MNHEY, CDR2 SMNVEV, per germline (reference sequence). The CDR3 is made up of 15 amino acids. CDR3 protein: CASSFNGGAGDTQYF. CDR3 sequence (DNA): TGTGCCAGCAGTTTCAACGGGGGGGCCGGAGATACGCAGTATTTT.

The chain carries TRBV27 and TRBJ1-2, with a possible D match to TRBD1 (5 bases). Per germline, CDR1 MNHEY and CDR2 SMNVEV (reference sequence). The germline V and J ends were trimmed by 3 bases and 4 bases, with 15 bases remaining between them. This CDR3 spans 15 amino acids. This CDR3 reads CASSLGPGGGYGYTF. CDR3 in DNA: TGTGCCAGCAGTTTGGGGCCCGGGGGGGGCTATGGCTACACCTTC.

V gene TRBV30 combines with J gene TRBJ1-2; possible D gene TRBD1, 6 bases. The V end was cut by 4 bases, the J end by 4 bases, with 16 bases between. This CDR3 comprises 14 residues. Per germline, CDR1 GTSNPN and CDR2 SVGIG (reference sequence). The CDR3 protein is CAWTSGGAAYGYTF. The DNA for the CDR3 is TGTGCCTGGACTTCGGGGGGCGCCGCCTATGGCTACACCTTC.

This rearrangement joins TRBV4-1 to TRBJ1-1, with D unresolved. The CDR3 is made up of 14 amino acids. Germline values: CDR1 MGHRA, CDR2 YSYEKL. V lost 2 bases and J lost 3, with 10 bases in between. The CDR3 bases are TGCGCCAGCAGCCAATGGTTAGAGGACACTGAAGCTTTCTTT. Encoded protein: CASSQWLEDTEAFF.

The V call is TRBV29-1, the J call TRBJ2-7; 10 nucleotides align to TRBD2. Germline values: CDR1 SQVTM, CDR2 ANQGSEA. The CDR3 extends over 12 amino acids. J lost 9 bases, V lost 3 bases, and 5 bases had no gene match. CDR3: CSVDTSGKGQYF. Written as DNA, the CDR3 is TGCAGCGTTGACACTAGCGGGAAGGGGCAGTACTTC.

CDR3 nucleotide sequence: TGTGCCAGTAGTATAGAGGGGGAGGGTAATCAGCCCCAGCATTTT. This gives the protein CASSIEGEGNQPQHF. The genes are TRBV19 and TRBJ1-5; D possibly corresponds to TRBD1 (5 bases). Germline V CDR1 and CDR2: LNHDA, SQIVND (reference sequence). The CDR3 has 15 residues. V shed 0 bases and J shed 4 bases, with 10 bases lying between them.

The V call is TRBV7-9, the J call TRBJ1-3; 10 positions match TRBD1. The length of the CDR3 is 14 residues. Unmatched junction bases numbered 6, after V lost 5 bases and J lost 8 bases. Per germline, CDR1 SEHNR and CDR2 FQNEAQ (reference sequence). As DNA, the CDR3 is TGTGCCAGCAGCCCGACAGGGGGCCAGGACACCATATATTTT. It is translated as CASSPTGGQDTIYF. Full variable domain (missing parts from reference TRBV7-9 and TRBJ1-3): DTGVSQNPRHKITKRGQNVTFRCDPISEHNRLYWYRQTLGQGPEFLTYFQNEAQLEKSRLLSDRFSAERPKGSFSTLEIQRTEQGDSAMYLCASSPTGGQDTIYFGEGSWLTVV.

The CDR3 nucleotides read TGTGCCAGCAGCTCATCCCCGGGTGCTGGAAACACCATATATTTT. Translated, it gives CASSSSPGAGNTIYF. The chain couples TRBV7-2 to TRBJ1-3; unclear D gene. There are 15 residues in the CDR3. Trimming removed 4 bases at V and 2 bases at J, with 12 bases between. Per the germline V gene, CDR1 is SGHTA and CDR2 is FQGNSA.

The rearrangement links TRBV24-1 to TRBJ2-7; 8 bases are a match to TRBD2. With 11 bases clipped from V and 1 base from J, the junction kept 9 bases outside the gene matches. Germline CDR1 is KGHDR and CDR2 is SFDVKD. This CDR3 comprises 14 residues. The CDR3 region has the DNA TGTGCCATCTCCGCGGGGGGAAATTCCTACGAGCAGTACTTC. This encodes CAISAGGNSYEQYF.

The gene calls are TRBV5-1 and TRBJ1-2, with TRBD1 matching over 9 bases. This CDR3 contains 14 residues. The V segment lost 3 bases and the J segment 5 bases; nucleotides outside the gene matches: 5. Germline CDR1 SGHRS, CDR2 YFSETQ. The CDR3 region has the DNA TGCGCCAGCAGCTCACAGGGGGCGATGTATGGCTACACCTTC. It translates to CASSSQGAMYGYTF.

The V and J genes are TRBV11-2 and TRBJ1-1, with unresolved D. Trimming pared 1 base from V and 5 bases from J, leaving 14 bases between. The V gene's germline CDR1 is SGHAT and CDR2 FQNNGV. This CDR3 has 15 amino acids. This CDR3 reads CASSLGKASGTEAFF. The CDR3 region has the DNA TGTGCCAGCAGCTTAGGGAAAGCCTCGGGGACTGAAGCTTTCTTT.

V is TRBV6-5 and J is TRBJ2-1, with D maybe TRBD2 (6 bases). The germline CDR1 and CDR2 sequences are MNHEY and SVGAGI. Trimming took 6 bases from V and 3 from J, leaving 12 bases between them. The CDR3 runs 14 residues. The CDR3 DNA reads TGTGCCAGCAGACCCCGACTAGGCTACAATGAGCAGTTCTTC. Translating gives CASRPRLGYNEQFF.

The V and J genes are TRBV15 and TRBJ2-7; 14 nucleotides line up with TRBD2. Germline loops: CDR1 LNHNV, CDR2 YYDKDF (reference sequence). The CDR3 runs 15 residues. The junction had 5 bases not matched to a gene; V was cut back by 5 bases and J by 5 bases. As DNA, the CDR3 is TGTGCCACCAGCTTACGACTAGCGGGGGGGAACGAGCAGTACTTC. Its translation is CATSLRLAGGNEQYF.

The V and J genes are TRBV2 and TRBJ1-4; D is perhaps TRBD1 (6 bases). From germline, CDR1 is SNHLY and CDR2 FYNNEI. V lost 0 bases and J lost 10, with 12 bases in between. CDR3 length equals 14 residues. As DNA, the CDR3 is TGTGCCAGCAGTGAAGCGCCGCCAGGGGCAAAACTGTTTTTT. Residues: CASSEAPPGAKLFF.

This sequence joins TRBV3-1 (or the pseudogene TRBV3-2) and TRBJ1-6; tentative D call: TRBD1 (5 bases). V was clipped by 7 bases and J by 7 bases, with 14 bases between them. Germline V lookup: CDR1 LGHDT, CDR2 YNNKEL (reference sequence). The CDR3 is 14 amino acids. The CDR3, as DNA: TGTGCCAGCACCCCCGGGGGGACGAATTCACCCCTCCACTTT. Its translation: CASTPGGTNSPLHF.

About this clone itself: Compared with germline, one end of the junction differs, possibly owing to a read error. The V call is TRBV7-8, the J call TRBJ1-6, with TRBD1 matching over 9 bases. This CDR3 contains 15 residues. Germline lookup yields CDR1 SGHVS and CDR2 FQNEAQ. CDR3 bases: TGTGCCAGCAGCCACCGGGACAGGGATAACTCACCCCTCCACTTT. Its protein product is CASSHRDRDNSPLHF.

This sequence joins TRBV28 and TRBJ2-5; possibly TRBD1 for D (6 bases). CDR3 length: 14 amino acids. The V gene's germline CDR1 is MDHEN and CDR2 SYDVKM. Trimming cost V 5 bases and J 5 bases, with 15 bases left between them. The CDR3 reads CASSPAGAGETQYF. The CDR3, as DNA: TGTGCCAGCAGTCCCGCAGGGGCCGGGGAGACCCAGTACTTC.